This T cell receptor (beta chain) was sequenced in a study of early T cells in non-severe SARS-CoV-2 infection. Overall study context: Unpaired chains resulted from sequencing bulk RNA of unsorted whole blood. Study observations and caveats: Lookups in VDJdb leaned toward anti-spike CD8 responses and missed private and CD4 specificities.

There are many counts of this clonotype. Antigen unknown. The CDR3 contains 14 residues. CDR1 is SNHLY, CDR2 FYNNEI, per germline. V was clipped by 6 bases and J by 9 bases, with 18 bases between them. The TCR library protocol was used to attach unique molecular identifiers. These identifiers were attached to individual cDNA molecules. Using its own MiXCR run on the 5' RACE reads, TCRdb lists one record per CDR3 protein. The table has under 60,000 distinct CDR3 sequences, over 7% seen once; the top ten hold 8.5% to 10%. This clonotype was obtained from an adult who was a healthcare worker with PCR-confirmed SARS-CoV-2 infection or an uninfected control (not recorded which). The V and J genes are TRBV2 and TRBJ2-1; either TRBD1 or TRBD2 may supply D (6 bases each). Sequencing was done on a sample of whole blood. CDR3 sequence reads: CASSLKQGGSEQFF. DNA of the CDR3: TGTGCCAGCAGCTTAAAACAGGGAGGAAGTGAGCAGTTCTTC.